This T cell receptor (beta chain) derives from a study of PD-L1 blockade in urothelial cancer. Method: immunoSEQ multiplex PCR; TCRdb's copy keeps in-frame clones and lacks some. The profile shows some 20,000 clones, around nine tenths of them singletons. This clone was seen only once. Losses at the gene ends were 5 bases for V and 4 bases for J; bases not matched to a gene: 4. CDR1 PRHDT and CDR2 FYEKMQ come from the germline V gene (reference sequence). There are 16 residues in the CDR3. This TCR derives from a man aged 45-60 years with urothelial cancer. The rearrangement uses TRBV13 and TRBJ1-6; 11 nucleotides align to TRBD1. Sequencing was performed on PBMCs, taken around atezolizumab (anti-PD-L1) treatment. The CDR3 loop is CASSRGQGAYNSPLHF. As DNA, the CDR3 is TGTGCCAGCAGCAGAGGACAGGGGGCTTATAATTCACCCCTCCACTTT.